This T cell receptor (beta chain) was identified in a study of T-cell reconstitution after alpha-beta-depleted transplantation in children (dated by TCRdb to about 2016). Some background on the complete study: T-cell immune reconstitution after TCRalphabeta/CD19-depleted allogeneic hematopoietic cell transplantation in children was quantitatively tracked in the study by means of TCR repertoire profiling. Study-wide findings and limitations: The apparently early alphabetaT-cell count recovery about two months after transplant was reportedly dependent on only several hundred rapidly expanded clones derived from non-depleted graft cells. Hyperexpanded clone frequencies declined over subsequent months; after one year, T-cell counts and TCRbeta diversity were mostly attributed to newly produced T cells. In some patients, the high TCRbeta diversity seen at day 60 was put down to recipient T cells and intrathymic progenitors that had survived conditioning.

The germline V gene specifies SGHTA as CDR1 and FQGNSA as CDR2. The CDR3 has 15 amino acids, counting the end cysteine and phenylalanine. Only the CDR3 DNA is retained, 45 bases long and in frame from the first base. V loses 5 bases of germline sequence and J loses 5 bases, and the interval between the two ends is 16 bases. Receptor libraries were prepared by PCR. Sequencing instrument: Illumina HiSeq 2500. TCR libraries were prepared with molecular barcoding, using unique molecular identifiers to normalize TCRbeta repertoire quantification. TCRdb took the public reads, trimmed them with fastp at Q25, ran MiXCR for clone calling and kept in-frame beta chains. Each CDR3 protein gets just one entry, which takes the most common genes and DNA from the rows behind it. Counted in this sample were more than 500,000 distinct CDR3 sequences; approximately 10% of them appeared once. The ten largest clonotypes hold around 15% of the sample.

This specimen's treatment or condition label, per the study, means: allogeneic hematopoietic cell transplantation with graft depleted of TCRalphabeta T cells and CD19 B cells. Transplant recipients were children who received TCRalphabeta/CD19-depleted allogeneic hematopoietic cell grafts. This clonotype has a handful of counts. Its cognate antigen has yet to be identified. It has no much larger one-base neighbor in the sample; base qualities were not kept. This sequence originates from a female patient aged 2-15 years who had a stem cell transplant for aplastic anemia, so the T cells may come from the graft donor. The chain uses TRBV7-2 and TRBJ2-1; a weak D assignment points to TRBD2 (5 bases agree). The specimen was PBMCs, mostly from graft donor cells, collected 180 days after TCRalphabeta/CD19-depleted stem cell transplant. The base sequence is TGTGCCAGCAGCAACGGAGGCCTCAATAACAATGAGCAGTTCTTC. The translation is CASSNGGLNNNEQFF.